The 25 T cell receptor beta chains below were found in one sample sequenced in a study of T-cell memory formation after mild COVID-19. TCRdb processed the 5' RACE reads anew with MiXCR; each CDR3 protein has one entry. The sample carries roughly 14,000 distinct CDR3 sequences, over 20% recorded once. The material sequenced was PBMCs or a T cell subset sorted from them (not recorded which). Receptors were obtained from a man younger than 30 who had mild COVID-19 (a few samples of this study predate the infection). Cell type and time point are not known.

The V and J genes are TRBV2 and TRBJ2-5; D not certain. The CDR3 length is 13 residues. Trimming took off 7 bases at V and 0 bases at J, with 9 bases between the two ends. Germline loops: CDR1 SNHLY, CDR2 FYNNEI. The CDR3: CASNQLDQETQYF. The CDR3 DNA reads as TGTGCCAGCAATCAGCTAGACCAAGAGACCCAGTACTTC.

The chain joins TRBV4-1 to TRBJ2-1; tentative D call: TRBD2 (5 bases). CDR1 MGHRA and CDR2 YSYEKL come from the germline V gene. Trimming pared 0 bases from V and 8 bases from J, leaving 14 bases between. This CDR3 region has 15 residues. CDR3 amino acids: CASSQERRGVDEQFF. CDR3 sequence (DNA): TGCGCCAGCAGCCAAGAGCGACGGGGAGTCGATGAGCAGTTCTTC.

This chain links TRBV6-5 with TRBJ2-1; 10 nucleotides agree with TRBD1. V lost 8 bases and J lost 6; bases outside the gene matches: 7. The CDR3 spans 14 residues. CDR1 and CDR2 from the germline V gene are MNHEY and SVGAGI. This CDR3 is CASALRTGGNEQFF. The CDR3 nucleotides read TGTGCCAGCGCATTGAGGACAGGGGGCAATGAGCAGTTCTTC.

This clonotype was seen repeatedly, ten times or more. This sequence joins TRBV12-3 or TRBV12-4 and TRBJ2-2; 7 positions agree with TRBD1. This CDR3 comprises 14 residues. Trimming took 3 bases from V and 4 from J; bases not matched to a gene: 2. The CDR3 DNA follows: TGTGCCAGCAGTTTTAGGGGGCTCACCGGGGAGCTGTTTTTT. It is translated as CASSFRGLTGELFF.

This clonotype was seen many times. The rearrangement uses TRBV28 and TRBJ1-1; 11 bases line up with TRBD1. Germline assignment: CDR1 MDHEN and CDR2 SYDVKM. The V segment lost 5 bases and the J segment 11 bases; nucleotides outside the gene matches: 10. The CDR3 sequence is 14 residues long. In nucleotides, the CDR3 is TGTGCCAGCAGTCACAGGGACAGGGGGATTCGGGCTTTCTTT. This codes for CASSHRDRGIRAFF.

In this sample, this clonotype turned up many times. V usage is TRBV20-1 and J usage is TRBJ1-2; 7 bases match TRBD1. Germline V gives CDR1 DFQATT, CDR2 SNEGSKA (reference sequence). Trimming cost V 3 bases and J 2 bases; bases outside gene matches: 6. The CDR3 extends over 14 amino acids. The CDR3: CSARGTAANYGYTF. The CDR3 region has the DNA TGCAGTGCTAGGGGGACAGCAGCAAACTATGGCTACACCTTC.

This clonotype was detected ten times or more. J is TRBJ2-3 and V is TRBV29-1, with D tentatively TRBD1 (10 bases). Trimming shortened V by 4 bases and J by 6 bases, and 32 bases separated the two germline ends. CDR3 length: 19 residues. Per the germline V gene, CDR1 is SQVTM and CDR2 is ANQGSEA. CDR3 in DNA: TGCAGCGTTGCTTCGACAGGGGGCCTAGCGGGGTCCGGGCTGGATACGCAGTATTTT. Translating it yields CSVASTGGLAGSGLDTQYF.

The chain combines TRBV12-3 or TRBV12-4 with TRBJ1-1; 7 nucleotides agree with TRBD1. V trimming: 6 bases; J trimming: 0 bases; junction bases outside the gene matches: 4. This CDR3 spans 14 amino acids. CDR3 nucleotides: TGTGCCAGCAGCCGGGGACAGATGAACACTGAAGCTTTCTTT. This translates into CASSRGQMNTEAFF.

This clonotype was seen many times. The rearrangement links TRBV20-1 to TRBJ2-1; D unresolved. V was trimmed by 2 bases and J by 3 bases, leaving 8 bases between them. The CDR3 is made up of 13 amino acids. Germline V gene lookup returns CDR1 DFQATT and CDR2 SNEGSKA (reference sequence). The CDR3: CSARSLFYNEQFF. CDR3 sequence (DNA): TGCAGTGCTAGATCTCTTTTCTACAATGAGCAGTTCTTC.

This clonotype was observed many times. The chain combines TRBV27 with TRBJ1-2; D is possibly TRBD1 (5 bases). V was trimmed by 3 bases and J by 0 bases, leaving 11 bases between them. This CDR3 contains 15 residues. Germline values: CDR1 MNHEY, CDR2 SMNVEV (reference sequence). CDR3 sequence: CASSFRDGSNYGYTF. For the CDR3, the DNA is TGTGCCAGCAGTTTTCGGGACGGATCTAACTATGGCTACACCTTC.

This clonotype showed up many times. This chain connects TRBV4-1 to TRBJ2-2, with D perhaps TRBD1 (5 bases). CDR3 size: 19 residues. The germline V and J ends were trimmed by 1 base and 2 bases, with 20 bases remaining between them. The germline gives CDR1 MGHRA, CDR2 YSYEKL. As DNA, the CDR3 is TGCGCCAGCAGCCAAGCTTGGCCGTCCAGGGTGGTAAACACCGGGGAGCTGTTTTTT. Its translation is CASSQAWPSRVVNTGELFF.

The CDR3 loop is CASSQNRVKNSPLHF. The CDR3 coding sequence is TGTGCCAGCAGCCAAAATAGGGTAAAAAATTCACCCCTCCACTTT. V and J are TRBV3-1 and TRBJ1-6; D is unclear. CDR3 length: 15 residues. Germline assignment: CDR1 LGHDT and CDR2 YNNKEL (reference sequence). V gave up 2 bases and J gave up 7 bases, with 12 bases separating them.

This clonotype was counted a few times. V usage is TRBV7-9 and J usage is TRBJ2-5, with D uncertain. Germline assignment: CDR1 SEHNR and CDR2 FQNEAQ (reference sequence). Deletions cut 6 bases from V and 3 bases from J, with 8 bases between. The CDR3 consists of 12 residues. The CDR3 sequence is CASRVQEETQYF. The CDR3 coding sequence is TGTGCCAGCAGAGTGCAAGAAGAGACCCAGTACTTC. The variable domain in full, with the rest retrieved from reference TRBV7-9 and TRBJ2-5, is DTGVSQNPRHKITKRGQNVTFRCDPISEHNRLYWYRQTLGQGPEFLTYFQNEAQLEKSRLLSDRFSAERPKGSFSTLEIQRTEQGDSAMYLCASRVQEETQYFGPGTRLLVL.

This clonotype was seen ten or more times. The gene calls are TRBV7-8 and TRBJ1-6, with TRBD1 as a possible D gene (5 bases). This CDR3 has 17 amino acids. V lost 5 bases to trimming and J lost 4 bases, with 18 bases between them. Germline lookup yields CDR1 SGHVS and CDR2 FQNEAQ. As DNA, the CDR3 is TGTGCCAGCAGCCCCTGGGGCAGAGGGGAGTATAATTCACCCCTCCACTTT. Translated, it gives CASSPWGRGEYNSPLHF.

This clonotype was detected many times. The gene calls are TRBV11-2 and TRBJ2-7; TRBD1 agrees at 8 bases. The CDR3 spans 14 residues. J gave up 3 bases and V 4 bases, and 5 bases lay outside the gene matches. Germline V gives CDR1 SGHAT, CDR2 FQNNGV. CDR3 nucleotide sequence: TGTGCCAGCAGCTCGGGACAGGCCTTCTACGAGCAGTACTTC. Its protein product is CASSSGQAFYEQYF.

This clonotype was recorded many times. The J gene is TRBJ1-1, the V gene TRBV6-2 or TRBV6-3, with D hard to call. The CDR3 totals 13 residues. CDR1 and CDR2 from the germline V gene are MNHEY and SVGEGT. V lost 2 bases and J 5 bases, leaving 9 bases between the germline ends. The CDR3 here is CASSYVRTTEAFF. The CDR3 DNA follows: TGTGCCAGCAGTTACGTACGAACGACTGAAGCTTTCTTT.

At least ten counts were recorded for this clonotype. The rearrangement joins TRBV6-5 to TRBJ2-1, with 8 bases lining up with TRBD2. The CDR3 is 15 residues long. Germline lookup yields CDR1 MNHEY and CDR2 SVGAGI. The V gene end was trimmed by 6 bases and the J gene end by 4 bases; junction bases not matched to a gene: 8. CDR3 in amino acids: CASSPLLAGYNEQFF. CDR3 nucleotide sequence: TGTGCCAGCAGCCCCTTATTAGCGGGGTACAATGAGCAGTTCTTC.

There are many counts of this clonotype. The chain recombines TRBV4-2 with TRBJ2-1, with 8 bases lining up with TRBD2. J was trimmed by 5 bases and V by 4 bases; bases with no gene match: 10. The CDR3 is 16 amino acids. Per germline, CDR1 LGHNA and CDR2 YNFKEQ. CDR3 bases: TGTGCCAGCAGCCCGTTGGGTTTGCGGGGGGACAATGAGCAGTTCTTC. It translates to CASSPLGLRGDNEQFF.

This clonotype was seen many times. The chain has TRBV7-2 and TRBJ1-2, with D unclear. The germline CDR1 and CDR2 sequences are SGHTA and FQGNSA. This CDR3 has 14 amino acids. V lost 4 bases, J lost 7 bases, and 16 bases lay in between. This chain's CDR3 is CASSSSLGWGGYTF. The CDR3 DNA reads as TGTGCCAGCAGCTCATCTCTGGGGTGGGGTGGCTACACCTTC.

This clonotype has a count of ten or more. The chain joins TRBV6-4 to TRBJ2-5; 13 nucleotides line up with TRBD2. From germline, CDR1 is MRHNA and CDR2 SNTAGT. Trimming at V came to 11 bases and at J to 5 bases, leaving 17 bases not matched to a gene. This CDR3 is built from 17 residues. CDR3 residues: CAPGRGLAGSQLETQYF. The CDR3 DNA sequence: TGTGCCCCCGGGCGGGGACTAGCGGGGTCCCAATTGGAGACCCAGTACTTC.

This rearrangement joins TRBV7-2 to TRBJ2-7; D is possibly TRBD1 (5 bases). Trimming took off 5 bases at V and 4 bases at J, with 18 bases between the two ends. The CDR3 runs 15 residues. Germline-derived CDR1 and CDR2 are SGHTA and FQGNSA. CDR3 region: CASSMGQGVSYEQYF. The CDR3 nucleotides are TGTGCCAGCAGCATGGGCCAGGGCGTTAGTTACGAGCAGTACTTC.

With regard to this clonotype: This may stem from a read error, because a much larger clone lies one nucleotide away. This chain connects TRBV5-5 to TRBJ2-2, with 7 bases identical to TRBD1. The CDR3 is 17 residues long. CDR1 and CDR2 (germline): SGHKS, YYEKEE (reference sequence). CDR3 sequence: CASSASGTARNTGEMFF. The DNA for the CDR3 is TGTGCCAGCAGCGCTTCGGGGACAGCCCGGAACACCGGGGAGATGTTTTTT.

The V and J genes are TRBV6-2 or TRBV6-3 and TRBJ2-7; possibly TRBD1 or TRBD2 for D (5 bases each). Germline CDR1 and CDR2: MNHEY and SVGEGT. The ends were cut back, 5 bases at V and 2 bases at J, with 16 bases in the middle. The CDR3 is made up of 15 amino acids. CDR3 amino acids: CASSGGWGSPYEQYF. In DNA form, the CDR3 reads TGTGCCAGCAGTGGGGGATGGGGGTCCCCCTACGAGCAGTACTTC.

This chain uses TRBV23-1 with TRBJ1-1, with D perhaps matching TRBD1 (5 bases). TRBV23-1 carries the ORF label, with uncertain function. Trimming took off 8 bases at V and 1 base at J, with 11 bases between the two ends. This CDR3 comprises 13 residues. The CDR3 reads CASVRDGNTEAFF. In DNA, the CDR3 is TGCGCCAGCGTCAGGGATGGGAACACTGAAGCTTTCTTT.

In this sample, this clonotype turned up many times. V is TRBV18 and J is TRBJ2-3; D remains ambiguous. Germline CDR1 KGHSH, CDR2 LQKENI. The length of the CDR3 is 15 residues. Trimming shortened V by 2 bases and J by 0 bases, and 9 bases separated the two germline ends. CDR3 in amino acids: CASSPYSASTDTQYF. As DNA, the CDR3 is TGTGCCAGCTCACCATACTCTGCCAGCACAGATACGCAGTATTTT.